This TCR beta chain is drawn from a study of cytomegalovirus exposure and HLA in healthy donors. General study results and limits: High sensitivity and specificity were reportedly achieved when the classifier diagnosed cytomegalovirus status. Confirmation in vitro established that a few CMV-associated chains were specific for CMV antigens.

Primers for the PCR totalled 60 Vbeta and 13 Jbeta. Per the study methods: Approximately 9.9 million of 75 million to 85 million unique TCR beta chains were shared, per a later count. This table comes from immunoSEQ multiplex PCR, and its TCRdb copy is limited to in-frame clones, with some not included. The V and J calls and clone size come from that table; D and trimming were worked out from the DNA. The sample includes about 130,000 clones, more than 75% seen only once; the top ten take 1.5%. From germline, CDR1 is SGDLS and CDR2 YYNGEE. V shed 4 bases and J 4 bases; nucleotides not matched to a gene: 11. CDR3 length equals 19 residues. To note about this clone: Its antigen remains unknown.

The specimen sequenced was PBMCs. The J gene is TRBJ2-1, the V gene TRBV9, with 16 bases lining up with TRBD2. The TCR comes from a female donor in good health and CMV-seronegative. The CDR3 loop reads CASSTSGTSGRAQYNEQFF. CDR3 coding DNA: TGTGCCAGCAGCACCTCCGGGACTAGCGGGAGGGCTCAATACAATGAGCAGTTCTTC.